These 17 T cell receptor beta chains were sequenced from one sample in a study of T cell responses to AZD1222 COVID-19 vaccine (dated by TCRdb to the early 2020s). Library creation used the immunoSEQ multiplex PCR assay. The clones in this table, taken by TCRdb from immuneACCESS, are in-frame only. Not every clone is retained; where verified, under half of the shortfall comes from an unresolved V gene, and the cause of the rest is unknown. The sample includes some 100,000 clones, with around 90% observed a single time. The ten largest clones represent roughly 1.7% of the sample. The time point label, read with the paper, signifies: baseline before first vaccination. The sample in question was peripheral blood, obtained on day 0 of AZD1222 vaccination. The source is an adult in good health.

This clone was recorded once. The V and J genes are TRBV27 and TRBJ2-7; D is uncertain. The CDR3 covers 14 residues. Trimming removed 1 base from V and 4 bases from J, with 11 bases in between. Germline V CDR1 and CDR2: MNHEY, SMNVEV (reference sequence). Here the CDR3 reads CASSLFGISYEQYF. CDR3 nucleotide sequence: TGTGCCAGCAGTTTATTTGGCATTAGTTACGAGCAGTACTTC.

V gene TRBV10-3 combines with J gene TRBJ1-3, with D unresolved. Germline CDR1 and CDR2: ENHRY and SYGVKD. Trimming pared 10 bases from V and 1 base from J, leaving 11 bases between. The CDR3 has 13 residues. CDR3 protein: CATLPGSGNTIYF. The DNA of the CDR3 is TGTGCCACCCTCCCGGGATCTGGAAACACCATATATTTT.

The rearrangement joins TRBV30 to TRBJ1-6; tentatively, D is TRBD1 (5 bases). Per the germline V gene, CDR1 is GTSNPN and CDR2 is SVGIG (reference sequence). The ends were cut back, 0 bases at V and 0 bases at J, with 6 bases in the middle. This CDR3 spans 15 amino acids. The DNA for the CDR3 is TGTGCCTGGAGTGTACAGGTCTCCTATAATTCACCCCTCCACTTT. Translating gives CAWSVQVSYNSPLHF.

The chain is built from TRBV28 and TRBJ2-1; D is perhaps TRBD1 (6 bases). The V and J ends lost 5 bases and 6 bases respectively, with 20 bases between them. This CDR3 has 16 amino acids. Germline-derived CDR1 and CDR2 are MDHEN and SYDVKM. The CDR3 protein is CASSLIAEGVVNEQFF. The CDR3 DNA is TGTGCCAGCAGTCTAATTGCCGAGGGGGTGGTCAATGAGCAGTTCTTC. Combining the CDR3 with reference TRBV28 and TRBJ2-1 gives the whole variable domain DVKVTQSSRYLVKRTGEKVFLECVQDMDHENMFWYRQDPGLGLRLIYFSYDVKMKEKGDIPEGYSVSREKKERFSLILESASTNQTSMYLCASSLIAEGVVNEQFFGPGTRLTVL.

V gene TRBV5-4 combines with J gene TRBJ2-7, with 7 bases that match TRBD2. The germline CDR1 and CDR2 sequences are SGHNT and YYREEE (reference sequence). J lost 5 bases, V lost 1 base, and 12 bases had no gene match. The CDR3 is 16 amino acids. The CDR3 nucleotides are TGTGCCAGCAGCTTGAAGAACGGGCGGGAGTTCGACGAGCAGTACTTC. Its translation is CASSLKNGREFDEQYF.

The chain links TRBV20-1 to TRBJ1-2; D not certain. Trimming removed 7 bases from V and 8 bases from J, with 8 bases in between. Germline-derived CDR1 and CDR2 are DFQATT and SNEGSKA (reference sequence). There are 9 residues in the CDR3. The chain's CDR3 is CSVREGYTF. CDR3 sequence (DNA): TGCAGTGTACGTGAGGGCTACACCTTC.

The V call is TRBV9, the J call TRBJ2-2; D unresolved. The germline V gene encodes CDR1 SGDLS and CDR2 YYNGEE. The CDR3 has 14 amino acids. Trimming shortened V by 0 bases and J by 6 bases, and 9 bases separated the two germline ends. The CDR3 is CASSVVPEAGELFF. The CDR3 coding sequence is TGTGCCAGCAGCGTAGTTCCTGAGGCCGGGGAGCTGTTTTTT. Combining the CDR3 with reference TRBV9 and TRBJ2-2 gives the whole variable domain DSGVTQTPKHLITATGQRVTLRCSPRSGDLSVYWYQQSLDQGLQFLIQYYNGEERAKGNILERFSAQQFPDLHSELNLSSLELGDSALYFCASSVVPEAGELFFGEGSRLTVL.

This sequence joins TRBV9 and TRBJ1-5; D gene ambiguous. The CDR3 loop spans 14 amino acids. Germline values: CDR1 SGDLS, CDR2 YYNGEE. V gave up 7 bases and J gave up 4 bases, with 15 bases separating them. CDR3 protein: CASSSESLNQPQHF. CDR3 bases: TGTGCCAGCTCATCGGAAAGCCTAAATCAGCCCCAGCATTTT. The entire variable domain, with the rest obtained from reference TRBV9 and TRBJ1-5, is as follows: DSGVTQTPKHLITATGQRVTLRCSPRSGDLSVYWYQQSLDQGLQFLIQYYNGEERAKGNILERFSAQQFPDLHSELNLSSLELGDSALYFCASSSESLNQPQHFGDGTRLSIL.

This rearrangement joins TRBV10-2 to TRBJ2-1; D perhaps matches TRBD1 (6 bases). The CDR3 is made up of 15 amino acids. V lost 6 bases, J lost 2 bases, and 14 bases lay in between. Germline V gene sequence: CDR1 WSHSY, CDR2 SAAADI. CDR3 in amino acids: CASRAGEGAYNEQFF. The CDR3 DNA reads TGCGCCAGCAGGGCAGGGGAAGGGGCCTACAATGAGCAGTTCTTC.

This rearrangement joins TRBV29-1 to TRBJ2-7; TRBD2 aligns across 14 bases. Germline V lookup: CDR1 SQVTM, CDR2 ANQGSEA. V gave up 5 bases and J gave up 5 bases; unmatched junction bases: 14. The CDR3 covers 17 residues. CDR3 sequence (DNA): TGCAGCGTTTCCGGGACTAGCGGGAGAAGGTTTCGTGACGAGCAGTACTTC. Its protein is CSVSGTSGRRFRDEQYF.

J is TRBJ2-5 and V is TRBV5-6; no definite D call. V dropped 3 bases and J dropped 0 bases, with 6 bases sitting between them. Germline CDR1 is SGHDT and CDR2 is YYEEEE. CDR3 length equals 13 residues. Here the CDR3 DNA reads TGTGCCAGCAGCTCTTGGCACCAAGAGACCCAGTACTTC. Protein: CASSSWHQETQYF.

The table lists this clone with a count of one. The rearrangement links TRBV2 to TRBJ1-1; D is ambiguous. V gave up 7 bases and J gave up 1 base, with 16 bases separating them. CDR3 length: 15 residues. Looked up from germline, CDR1 is SNHLY and CDR2 is FYNNEI. CDR3 bases: TGTGCCAGCACCCTCCGAGAAGTAGGGAACACTGAAGCTTTCTTT. Amino acids: CASTLREVGNTEAFF.

This chain joins TRBV28 and TRBJ1-5; D unclear. Germline V lookup: CDR1 MDHEN, CDR2 SYDVKM. The CDR3 sequence is 16 residues long. Trimming removed 3 bases from V and 0 bases from J, with 12 bases in between. The chain's CDR3 is CASSFADIYSNQPQHF. CDR3 nucleotide sequence: TGTGCCAGCAGTTTCGCAGATATCTATAGCAATCAGCCCCAGCATTTT.

The chain recombines TRBV5-1 with TRBJ1-6; tentative D call: TRBD1 (6 bases). This CDR3 has 14 residues. Germline V gene data show CDR1 as SGHRS and CDR2 as YFSETQ. Trimming removed 0 bases from V and 7 bases from J, with 8 bases in between. The CDR3 DNA sequence: TGCGCCAGCAGCTTGGAAGGACAGAATTCACCCCTCCACTTT. The encoded protein is CASSLEGQNSPLHF.

The chain links TRBV4-1 to TRBJ1-4, with 8 nucleotides matching TRBD1. V gave up 2 bases and J gave up 6 bases; unmatched junction bases: 5. The CDR3 is 15 amino acids. The germline gives CDR1 MGHRA, CDR2 YSYEKL. CDR3 coding DNA: TGCGCCAGCAGCCAACAAACAGGGGGTCATGAAAAACTGTTTTTT. Translation gives CASSQQTGGHEKLFF.

The V call is TRBV12-3 or TRBV12-4, the J call TRBJ2-5; D is perhaps TRBD1 or TRBD2 (5 bases each). Trimming stripped 8 bases from V and 3 bases from J, with 10 bases between. The CDR3 length is 12 residues. The CDR3 loop is CASRDGKETQYF. CDR3 in DNA: TGTGCCAGCCGGGACGGTAAAGAGACCCAGTACTTC.

The V gene is TRBV28, the J gene TRBJ2-2; 9 nucleotides agree with TRBD1. After removal of 5 bases from V and 7 bases from J, the junction contained 5 bases not matched to a gene. Germline-derived CDR1 and CDR2 are MDHEN and SYDVKM. The length of the CDR3 is 14 residues. The CDR3: CASSTGQGNGELFF. The CDR3 DNA reads as TGTGCCAGCAGTACGGGACAGGGCAACGGGGAGCTGTTTTTT.